This TCR beta chain was observed in a study of TIL therapy for anti-PD-1-resistant metastatic lung cancer. The CDR3 totals 16 residues. Germline lookup yields CDR1 SGHNT and CDR2 YYREEE (reference sequence). Trimming took off 0 bases at V and 0 bases at J, with 7 bases between the two ends. Time point: pre-treatment sample, taken before nivolumab and TIL therapy. The tumor samples were excised metastases, mostly pleural nodules or supraclavicular lymph nodes. This clone was found a few times. Sequencing used immunoSEQ v3. The data were produced by immunoSEQ multiplex PCR, yet TCRdb's version contains in-frame clones alone and is incomplete. The sample lists 50,000 to 60,000 clones; 65% to 80% were seen once.

The sequences come from tumor tissue, collected at baseline. The rearrangement joins TRBV5-4 to TRBJ2-6; no reliable D call. This TCR was sampled from a person between 25 and 79 years old with non-small cell lung cancer. The CDR3 here is CASSLAWSSGANVLTF. CDR3 DNA sequence: TGTGCCAGCAGCTTGGCCTGGAGCTCTGGGGCCAACGTCCTGACTTTC.